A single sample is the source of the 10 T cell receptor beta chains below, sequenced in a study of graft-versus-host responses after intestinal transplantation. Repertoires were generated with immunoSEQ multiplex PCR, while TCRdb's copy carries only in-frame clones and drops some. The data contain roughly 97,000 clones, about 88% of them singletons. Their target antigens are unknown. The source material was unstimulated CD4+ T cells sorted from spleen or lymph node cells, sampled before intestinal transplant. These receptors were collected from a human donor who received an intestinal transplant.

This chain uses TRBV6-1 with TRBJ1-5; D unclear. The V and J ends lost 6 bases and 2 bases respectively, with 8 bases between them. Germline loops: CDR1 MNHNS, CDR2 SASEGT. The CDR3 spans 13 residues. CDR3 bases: TGTGCCAGCAGGGAGGGAGGCAATCAGCCCCAGCATTTT. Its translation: CASREGGNQPQHF.

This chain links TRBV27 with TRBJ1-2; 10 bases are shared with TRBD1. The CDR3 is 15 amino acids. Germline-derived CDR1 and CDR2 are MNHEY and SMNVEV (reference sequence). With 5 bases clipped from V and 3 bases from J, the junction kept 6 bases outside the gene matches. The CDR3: CASSARQGADYGYTF. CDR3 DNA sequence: TGTGCCAGCAGTGCCAGACAGGGGGCGGACTATGGCTACACCTTC.

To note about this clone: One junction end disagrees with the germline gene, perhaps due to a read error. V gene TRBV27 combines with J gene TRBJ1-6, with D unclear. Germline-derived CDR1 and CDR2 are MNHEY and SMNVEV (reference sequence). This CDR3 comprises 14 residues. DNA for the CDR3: TGTACCAGCAGTTGGGGTCAGACGAGTTCACCCCTCCACTTT. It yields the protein CTSSWGQTSSPLHF.

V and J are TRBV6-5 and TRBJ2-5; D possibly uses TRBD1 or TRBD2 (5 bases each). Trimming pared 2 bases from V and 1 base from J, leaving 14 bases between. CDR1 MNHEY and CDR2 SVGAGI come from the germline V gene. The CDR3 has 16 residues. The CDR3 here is CASSYHSGATQETQYF. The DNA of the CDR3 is TGTGCCAGCAGTTACCACTCCGGGGCCACCCAAGAGACCCAGTACTTC.

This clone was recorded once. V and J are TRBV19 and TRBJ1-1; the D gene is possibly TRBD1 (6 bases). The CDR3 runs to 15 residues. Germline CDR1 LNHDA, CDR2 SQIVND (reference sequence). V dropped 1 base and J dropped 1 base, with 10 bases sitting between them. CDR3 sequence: CASSIGGHPNTEAFF. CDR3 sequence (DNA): TGTGCCAGTAGTATAGGGGGACATCCGAACACTGAAGCTTTCTTT. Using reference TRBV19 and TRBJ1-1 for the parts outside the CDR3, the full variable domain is DGGITQSPKYLFRKEGQNVTLSCEQNLNHDAMYWYRQDPGQGLRLIYYSQIVNDFQKGDIAEGYSVSREKKESFPLTVTSAQKNPTAFYLCASSIGGHPNTEAFFGQGTRLTVV.

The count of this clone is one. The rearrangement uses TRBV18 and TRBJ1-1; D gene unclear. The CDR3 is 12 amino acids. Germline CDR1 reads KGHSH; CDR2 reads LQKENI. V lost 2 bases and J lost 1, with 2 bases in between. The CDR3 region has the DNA TGTGCCAGCTCACCAGGGAACACTGAAGCTTTCTTT. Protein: CASSPGNTEAFF.

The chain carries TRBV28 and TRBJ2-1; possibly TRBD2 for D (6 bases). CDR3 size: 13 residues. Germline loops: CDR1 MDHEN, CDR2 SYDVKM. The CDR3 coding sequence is TGTGCTGCGGAGGGTGGCTCCTACAATGAGCAGTTCTTC. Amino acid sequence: CAAEGGSYNEQFF.

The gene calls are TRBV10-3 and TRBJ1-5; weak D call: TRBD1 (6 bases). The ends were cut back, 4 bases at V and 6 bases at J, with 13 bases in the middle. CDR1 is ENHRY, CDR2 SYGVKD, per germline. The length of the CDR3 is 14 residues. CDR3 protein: CAISGGRGAQPQHF. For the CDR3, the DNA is TGTGCCATCAGTGGGGGCAGGGGCGCTCAGCCCCAGCATTTT.

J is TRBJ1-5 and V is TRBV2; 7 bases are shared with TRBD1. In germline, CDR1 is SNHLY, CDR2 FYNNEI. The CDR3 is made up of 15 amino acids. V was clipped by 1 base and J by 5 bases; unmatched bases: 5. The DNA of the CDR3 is TGTGCCAGCAGTGAAGGACAGGGTTCGGATCAGCCCCAGCATTTT. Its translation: CASSEGQGSDQPQHF.

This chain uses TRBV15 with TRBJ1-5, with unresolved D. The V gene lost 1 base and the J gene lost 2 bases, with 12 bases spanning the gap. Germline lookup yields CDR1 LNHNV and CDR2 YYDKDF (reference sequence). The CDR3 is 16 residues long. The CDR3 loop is CATSRVDWRGNQPQHF. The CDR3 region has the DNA TGTGCCACCAGCAGAGTTGACTGGAGGGGCAATCAGCCCCAGCATTTT.